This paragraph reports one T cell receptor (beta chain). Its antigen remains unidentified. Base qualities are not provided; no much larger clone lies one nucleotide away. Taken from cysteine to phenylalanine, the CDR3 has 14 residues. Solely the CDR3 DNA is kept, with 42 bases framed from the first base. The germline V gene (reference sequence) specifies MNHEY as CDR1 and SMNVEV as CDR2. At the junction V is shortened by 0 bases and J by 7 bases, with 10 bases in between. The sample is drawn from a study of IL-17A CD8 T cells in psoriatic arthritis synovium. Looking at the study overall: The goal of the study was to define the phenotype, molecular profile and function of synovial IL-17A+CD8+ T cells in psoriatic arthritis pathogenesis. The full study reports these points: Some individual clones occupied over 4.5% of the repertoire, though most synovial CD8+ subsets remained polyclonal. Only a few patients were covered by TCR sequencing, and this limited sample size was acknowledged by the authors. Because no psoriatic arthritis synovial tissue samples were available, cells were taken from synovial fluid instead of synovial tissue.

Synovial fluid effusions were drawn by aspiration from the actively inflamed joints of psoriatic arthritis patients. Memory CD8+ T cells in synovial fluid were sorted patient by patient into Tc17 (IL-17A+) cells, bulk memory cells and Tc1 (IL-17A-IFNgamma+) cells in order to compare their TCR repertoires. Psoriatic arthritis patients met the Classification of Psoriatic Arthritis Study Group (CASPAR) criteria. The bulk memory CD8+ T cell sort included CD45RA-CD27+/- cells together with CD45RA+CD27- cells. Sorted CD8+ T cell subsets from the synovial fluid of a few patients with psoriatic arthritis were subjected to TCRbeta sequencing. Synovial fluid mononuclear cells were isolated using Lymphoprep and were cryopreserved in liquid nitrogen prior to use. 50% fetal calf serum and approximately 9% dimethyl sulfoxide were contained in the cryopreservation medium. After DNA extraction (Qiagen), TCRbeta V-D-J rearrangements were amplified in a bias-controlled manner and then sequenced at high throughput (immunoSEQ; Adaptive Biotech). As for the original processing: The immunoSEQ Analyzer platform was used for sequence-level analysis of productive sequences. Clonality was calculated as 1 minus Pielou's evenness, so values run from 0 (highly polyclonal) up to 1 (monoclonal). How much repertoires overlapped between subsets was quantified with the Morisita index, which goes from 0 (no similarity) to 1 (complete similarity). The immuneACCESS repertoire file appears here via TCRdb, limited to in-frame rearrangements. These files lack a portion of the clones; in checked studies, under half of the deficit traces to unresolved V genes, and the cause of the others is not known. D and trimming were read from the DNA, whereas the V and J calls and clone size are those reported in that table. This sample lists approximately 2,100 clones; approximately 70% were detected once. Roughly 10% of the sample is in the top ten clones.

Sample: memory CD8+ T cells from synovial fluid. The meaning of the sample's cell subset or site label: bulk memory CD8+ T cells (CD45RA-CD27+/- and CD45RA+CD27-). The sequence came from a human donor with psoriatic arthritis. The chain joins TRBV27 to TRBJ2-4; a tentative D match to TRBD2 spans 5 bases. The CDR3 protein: CASSLSHRTNIQYF. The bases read TGTGCCAGCAGTTTATCTCACCGGACTAACATTCAGTACTTC.